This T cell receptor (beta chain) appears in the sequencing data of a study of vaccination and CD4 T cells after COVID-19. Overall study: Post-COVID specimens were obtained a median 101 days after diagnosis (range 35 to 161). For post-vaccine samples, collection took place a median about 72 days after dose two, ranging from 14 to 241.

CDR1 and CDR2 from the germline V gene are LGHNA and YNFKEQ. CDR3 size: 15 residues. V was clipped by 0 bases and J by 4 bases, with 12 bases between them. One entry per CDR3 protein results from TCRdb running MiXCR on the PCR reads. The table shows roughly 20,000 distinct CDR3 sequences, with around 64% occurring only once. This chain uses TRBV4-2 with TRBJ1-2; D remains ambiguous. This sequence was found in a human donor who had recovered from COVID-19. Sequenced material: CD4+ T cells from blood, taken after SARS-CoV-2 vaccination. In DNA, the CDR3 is TGTGCCAGCAGCCAAGATGTTGGGGTCGCCTATGGCTACACCTTC. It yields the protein CASSQDVGVAYGYTF.